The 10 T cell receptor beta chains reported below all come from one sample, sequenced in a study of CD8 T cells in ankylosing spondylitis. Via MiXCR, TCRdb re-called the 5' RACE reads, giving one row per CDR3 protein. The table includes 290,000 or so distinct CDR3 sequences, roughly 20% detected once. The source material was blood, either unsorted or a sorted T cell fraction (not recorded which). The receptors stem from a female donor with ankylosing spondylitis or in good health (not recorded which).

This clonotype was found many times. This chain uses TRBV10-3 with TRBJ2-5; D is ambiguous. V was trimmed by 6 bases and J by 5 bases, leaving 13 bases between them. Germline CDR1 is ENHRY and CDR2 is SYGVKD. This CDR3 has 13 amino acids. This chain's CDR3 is CAIRNQAVETQYF. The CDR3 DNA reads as TGTGCCATCAGGAATCAGGCGGTGGAGACCCAGTACTTC.

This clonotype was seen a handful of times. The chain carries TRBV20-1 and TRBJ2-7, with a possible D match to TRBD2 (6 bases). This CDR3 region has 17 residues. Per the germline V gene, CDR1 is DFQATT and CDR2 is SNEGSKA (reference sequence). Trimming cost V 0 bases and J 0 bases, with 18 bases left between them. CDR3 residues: CSARDSGGWGDSYEQYF. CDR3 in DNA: TGCAGTGCTAGAGATTCCGGCGGGTGGGGGGACTCCTACGAGCAGTACTTC.

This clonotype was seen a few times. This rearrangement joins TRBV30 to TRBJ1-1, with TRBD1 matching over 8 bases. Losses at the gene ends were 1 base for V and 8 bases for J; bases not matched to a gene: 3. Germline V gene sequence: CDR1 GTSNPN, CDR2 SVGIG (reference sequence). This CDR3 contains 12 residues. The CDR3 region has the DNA TGTGCCTGGAGTGACCGGGACAGGGAAGCTTTCTTT. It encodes CAWSDRDREAFF.

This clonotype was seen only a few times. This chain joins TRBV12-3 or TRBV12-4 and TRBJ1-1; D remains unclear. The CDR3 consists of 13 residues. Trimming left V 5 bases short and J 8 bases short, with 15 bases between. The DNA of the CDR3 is TGTGCCAGCAGTAAGGAGACACATTACGAAGCTTTCTTT. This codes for CASSKETHYEAFF.

The CDR3 DNA is TGTGCCAGCAGGGACACACCAGGGGGGAATGAGCAGTTCTTC. It translates to CASRDTPGGNEQFF. V is TRBV6-1 and J is TRBJ2-1, with D possibly TRBD1 on 7 matching bases. From germline, CDR1 is MNHNS and CDR2 SASEGT. Trimming removed 6 bases from V and 7 bases from J, with 16 bases in between. The CDR3 runs 14 residues.

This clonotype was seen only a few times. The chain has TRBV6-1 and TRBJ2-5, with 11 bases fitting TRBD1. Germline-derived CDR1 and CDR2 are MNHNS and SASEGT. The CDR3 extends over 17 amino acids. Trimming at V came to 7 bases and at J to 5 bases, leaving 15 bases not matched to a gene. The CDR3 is CASTTVRGQGVRETQYF. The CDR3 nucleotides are TGTGCCAGCACCACAGTGAGGGGACAGGGGGTACGGGAGACCCAGTACTTC.

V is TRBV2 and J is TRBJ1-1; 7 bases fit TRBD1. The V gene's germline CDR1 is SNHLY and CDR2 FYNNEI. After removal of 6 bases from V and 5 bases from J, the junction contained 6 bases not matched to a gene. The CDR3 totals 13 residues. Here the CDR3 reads CASSSQGPTEAFF. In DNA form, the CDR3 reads TGTGCCAGCAGCTCACAGGGGCCAACTGAAGCTTTCTTT.

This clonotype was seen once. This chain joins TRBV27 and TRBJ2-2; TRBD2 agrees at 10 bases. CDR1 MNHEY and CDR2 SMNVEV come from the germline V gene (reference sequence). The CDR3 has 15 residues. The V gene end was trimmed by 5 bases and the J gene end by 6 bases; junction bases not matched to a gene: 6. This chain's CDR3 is CASSGLAGAAGELFF. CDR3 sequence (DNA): TGTGCCAGCAGTGGGCTAGCGGGAGCCGCCGGGGAGCTGTTTTTT.

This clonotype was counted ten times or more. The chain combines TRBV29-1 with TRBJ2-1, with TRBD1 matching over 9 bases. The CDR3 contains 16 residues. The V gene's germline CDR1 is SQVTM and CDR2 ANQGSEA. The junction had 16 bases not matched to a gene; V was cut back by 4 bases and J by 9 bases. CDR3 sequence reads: CSVGNSLGQGRGEQFF. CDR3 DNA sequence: TGCAGCGTTGGCAATTCCTTGGGACAGGGTAGGGGTGAGCAGTTCTTC.

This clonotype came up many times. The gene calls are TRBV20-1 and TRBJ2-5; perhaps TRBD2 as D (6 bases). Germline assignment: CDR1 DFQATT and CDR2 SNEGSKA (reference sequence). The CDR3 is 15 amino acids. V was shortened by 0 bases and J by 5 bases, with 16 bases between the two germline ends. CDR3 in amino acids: CSARDGGGLAETQYF. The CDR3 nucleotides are TGCAGTGCTAGAGATGGAGGAGGGTTAGCGGAGACCCAGTACTTC.